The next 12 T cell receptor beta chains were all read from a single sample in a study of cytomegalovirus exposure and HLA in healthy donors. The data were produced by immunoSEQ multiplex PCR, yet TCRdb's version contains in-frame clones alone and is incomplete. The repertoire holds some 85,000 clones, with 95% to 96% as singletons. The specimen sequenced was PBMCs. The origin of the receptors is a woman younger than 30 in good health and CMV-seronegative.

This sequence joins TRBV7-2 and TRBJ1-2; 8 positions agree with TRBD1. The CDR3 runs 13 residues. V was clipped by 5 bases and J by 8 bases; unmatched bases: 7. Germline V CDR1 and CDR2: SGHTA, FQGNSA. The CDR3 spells CASSRDRGQGYTF. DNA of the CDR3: TGTGCCAGCAGCCGAGACAGGGGTCAGGGCTACACCTTC.

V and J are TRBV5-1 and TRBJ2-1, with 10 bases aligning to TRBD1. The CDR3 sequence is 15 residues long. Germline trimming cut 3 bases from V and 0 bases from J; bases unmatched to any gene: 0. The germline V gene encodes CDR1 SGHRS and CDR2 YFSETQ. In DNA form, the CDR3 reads TGCGCCAGCAGCTGGACAGGGGGCTCCTACAATGAGCAGTTCTTC. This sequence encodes CASSWTGGSYNEQFF.

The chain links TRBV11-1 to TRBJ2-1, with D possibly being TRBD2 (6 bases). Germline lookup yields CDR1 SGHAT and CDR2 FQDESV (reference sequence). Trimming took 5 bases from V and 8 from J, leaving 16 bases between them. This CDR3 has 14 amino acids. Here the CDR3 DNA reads TGTGCCAGCAGCCGGAGACTAGTAACTCATGAGCAGTTCTTC. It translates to CASSRRLVTHEQFF.

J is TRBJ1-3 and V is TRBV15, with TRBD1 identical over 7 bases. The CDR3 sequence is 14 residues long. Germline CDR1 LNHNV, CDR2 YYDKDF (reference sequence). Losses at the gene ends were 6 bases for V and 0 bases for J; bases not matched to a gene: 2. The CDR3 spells CATRTGASGNTIYF. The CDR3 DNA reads TGTGCCACCAGAACAGGGGCCTCTGGAAACACCATATATTTT.

The CDR3 sequence: CASSGATSGSTDTGGKYF. CDR3 nucleotides: TGTGCCAGCAGCGGGGCGACTAGCGGGAGTACAGATACGGGAGGGAAGTATTTT. The rearrangement joins TRBV2 to TRBJ2-3; TRBD2 matches at 12 bases. The germline V gene has CDR1 SNHLY and CDR2 FYNNEI. The CDR3 runs to 18 residues. The V and J ends lost 6 bases and 13 bases, in that order; junction bases with no gene match: 23.

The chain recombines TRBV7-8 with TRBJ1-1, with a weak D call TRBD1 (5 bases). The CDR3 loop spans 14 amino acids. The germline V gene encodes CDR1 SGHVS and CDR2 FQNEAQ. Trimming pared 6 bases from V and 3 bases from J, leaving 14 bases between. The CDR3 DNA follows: TGTGCCAGCAGGAAATGGGGGGGGGACACTGAAGCTTTCTTT. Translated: CASRKWGGDTEAFF.

CDR3 protein: CASSYPWRAGGYTF. The CDR3, as DNA: TGTGCCAGCAGCTACCCGTGGCGGGCCGGGGGCTACACCTTC. The V and J genes are TRBV28 and TRBJ1-2, with D unclear. The CDR3 sequence is 14 residues long. CDR1 is MDHEN, CDR2 SYDVKM, per germline. Trimming pared 6 bases from V and 8 bases from J, leaving 19 bases between.

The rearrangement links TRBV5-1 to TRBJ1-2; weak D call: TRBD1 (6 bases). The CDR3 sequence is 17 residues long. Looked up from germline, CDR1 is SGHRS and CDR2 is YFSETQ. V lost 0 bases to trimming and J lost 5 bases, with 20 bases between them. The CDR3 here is CASSLEGLAAQGYGYTF. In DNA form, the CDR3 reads TGCGCCAGCAGCTTGGAAGGGTTGGCCGCTCAGGGGTATGGCTACACCTTC.

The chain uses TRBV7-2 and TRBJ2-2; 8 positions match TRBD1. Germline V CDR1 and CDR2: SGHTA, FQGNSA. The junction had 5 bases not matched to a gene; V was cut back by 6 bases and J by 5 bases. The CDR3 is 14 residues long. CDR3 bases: TGTGCCAGCAGAGACAGGGGAAAGACCGGGGAGCTGTTTTTT. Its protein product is CASRDRGKTGELFF.

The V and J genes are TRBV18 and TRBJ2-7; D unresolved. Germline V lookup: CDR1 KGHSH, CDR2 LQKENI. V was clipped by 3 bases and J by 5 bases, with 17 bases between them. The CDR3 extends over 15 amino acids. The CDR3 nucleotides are TGTGCCAGCTCACCCATGACTTTTCGCTCGCACGAGCAGTACTTC. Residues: CASSPMTFRSHEQYF.

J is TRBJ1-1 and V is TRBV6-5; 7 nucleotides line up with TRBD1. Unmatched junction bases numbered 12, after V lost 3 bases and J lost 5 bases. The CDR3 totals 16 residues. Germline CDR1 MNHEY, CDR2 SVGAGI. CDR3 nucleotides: TGTGCCAGCAGTTATAAGAAGGACAGGTTAGGAACTGAAGCTTTCTTT. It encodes CASSYKKDRLGTEAFF.

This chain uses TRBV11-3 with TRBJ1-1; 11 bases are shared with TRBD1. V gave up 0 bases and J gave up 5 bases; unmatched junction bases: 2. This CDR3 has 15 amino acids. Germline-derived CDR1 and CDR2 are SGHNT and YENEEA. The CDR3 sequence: CASSLDGTGGTEAFF. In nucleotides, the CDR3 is TGTGCCAGCAGCTTAGACGGGACAGGGGGGACTGAAGCTTTCTTT.